This record concerns one TCR beta chain sequence. What it binds is unknown. TCRdb recomputed calls from the RT-PCR reads with MiXCR, one row per CDR3 protein. The sample carries roughly 790,000 distinct CDR3 sequences, around 21% recorded once. V lost 2 bases, J lost 4 bases, and 15 bases lay in between. Germline CDR1 reads DFQATT; CDR2 reads SNEGSKA (reference sequence). This CDR3 region has 14 residues. The source of the sample is a study of response to subunit inactivated influenza vaccine. Study results and limitations: Only a handful of new T cells, the authors suggested, are recruited with each seasonal influenza vaccination.

The sequence was collected from a man aged 45-65 years who received an inactivated influenza vaccine. This chain links TRBV20-1 with TRBJ2-7; tentatively, D is TRBD1 or TRBD2 (5 bases each). The input for sequencing was PBMCs from blood, taken about 5 days after vaccination. In DNA, the CDR3 is TGCAGTGCTAGACCCGGGGCAGAAACGTACGAGCAGTACTTC. This codes for CSARPGAETYEQYF.